A single sample is the source of the 27 T cell receptor beta chains below, sequenced in a study of T cell changes during pregnancy in multiple sclerosis (dated by TCRdb to about 2019). Library creation used the immunoSEQ multiplex PCR assay. This is the immuneACCESS table as TCRdb keeps it, with only in-frame sequences that have V and J called. A part of the clones is gone; compared with another copy, unresolved V genes explain less than half, and the rest is unexplained. Across this sample there are approximately 40,000 clones, with roughly 90% seen only once. Of the sample, roughly 0.7% falls within the top ten clones. The input for sequencing was CD4+ T cells from peripheral blood mononuclear cells, taken before pregnancy. The source of these receptors is a female donor with multiple sclerosis, enrolled in a pregnancy study.

V gene TRBV28 combines with J gene TRBJ1-2; 7 nucleotides agree with TRBD1. V gave up 6 bases and J gave up 6 bases; unmatched junction bases: 7. The CDR3 loop spans 13 amino acids. CDR1 and CDR2 (germline): MDHEN, SYDVKM. In DNA, the CDR3 is TGTGCCAGCAGCCGACAGGGATCGGATGGCTACACCTTC. Translated, it gives CASSRQGSDGYTF.

This chain connects TRBV20-1 to TRBJ1-1, with TRBD1 as a possible D gene (5 bases). Germline V gives CDR1 DFQATT, CDR2 SNEGSKA (reference sequence). The V end was cut by 3 bases, the J end by 7 bases, with 6 bases between. The CDR3 covers 10 residues. Here the CDR3 DNA reads TGCAGTGCTAGCGGGGGTGAAGCTTTCTTT. Its translation is CSASGGEAFF.

The chain is built from TRBV29-1 and TRBJ2-7, with 9 bases fitting TRBD2. Germline CDR1 is SQVTM and CDR2 is ANQGSEA. The CDR3 contains 16 residues. Trimming cost V 0 bases and J 6 bases; bases outside gene matches: 12. The DNA of the CDR3 is TGCAGCGTTGAAGATTTGGGTCGCGGGGGGGCGCGCGAGCAGTACTTC. Encoded protein: CSVEDLGRGGAREQYF.

V is TRBV7-3 and J is TRBJ2-7, with D possibly TRBD2 on 5 matching bases. Germline lookup yields CDR1 SGHTA and CDR2 FQGTGA. This CDR3 has 14 amino acids. The ends were cut back, 5 bases at V and 3 bases at J, with 14 bases in the middle. The CDR3: CASSLERADYEQYF. For the CDR3, the DNA is TGTGCCAGCAGCCTCGAGAGGGCTGACTACGAGCAGTACTTC.

The chain employs TRBV27 and TRBJ2-3; 14 nucleotides agree with TRBD2. Trimming took 4 bases from V and 8 from J; bases not matched to a gene: 8. The CDR3 covers 16 residues. Germline V gene data show CDR1 as MNHEY and CDR2 as SMNVEV (reference sequence). CDR3 residues: CASSYAGLAGAVTQYF. The CDR3 DNA sequence: TGTGCCAGCAGTTACGCGGGACTAGCGGGAGCGGTTACGCAGTATTTT.

The chain couples TRBV9 to TRBJ2-3, with TRBD2 matching 13 bases. The CDR3 is 15 amino acids. The germline CDR1 and CDR2 sequences are SGDLS and YYNGEE. The V gene end was trimmed by 6 bases and the J gene end by 5 bases; junction bases not matched to a gene: 6. In DNA, the CDR3 is TGTGCCAGCACTCCGGGACTAGCGGGATTAGATACGCAGTATTTT. It translates to CASTPGLAGLDTQYF.

The chain combines TRBV6-1 with TRBJ1-1; TRBD1 agrees at 8 bases. The V segment lost 5 bases and the J segment 4 bases; nucleotides outside the gene matches: 9. The CDR3 extends over 15 amino acids. Germline CDR1 reads MNHNS; CDR2 reads SASEGT. Written as DNA, the CDR3 is TGTGCCAGCAGTCGATTCCAGGGGGCAGGCACTGAAGCTTTCTTT. Its translation is CASSRFQGAGTEAFF.

This CDR3 reads CASSLGAANTGELFF. In nucleotides, the CDR3 is TGCGCCAGCAGCTTGGGGGCAGCGAACACCGGGGAGCTGTTTTTT. The V gene is TRBV5-1, the J gene TRBJ2-2; D call uncertain. Germline CDR1 SGHRS, CDR2 YFSETQ. The CDR3 covers 15 residues. V gave up 0 bases and J gave up 0 bases, with 6 bases separating them.

The genes are TRBV2 and TRBJ2-1; D is uncertain. The CDR3 sequence is 15 residues long. Trimming pared 5 bases from V and 0 bases from J, leaving 11 bases between. Germline lookup yields CDR1 SNHLY and CDR2 FYNNEI. CDR3 loop: CASSQTPGSYNEQFF. The CDR3 nucleotides read TGTGCCAGCAGTCAGACACCCGGCTCCTACAATGAGCAGTTCTTC.

This clone appeared a few times. V usage is TRBV7-2 and J usage is TRBJ1-4, with 7 nucleotides matching TRBD1. The trim removed 1 base at V and 7 bases at J, leaving 3 bases unmatched. The CDR3 is made up of 14 amino acids. Germline-derived CDR1 and CDR2 are SGHTA and FQGNSA. The CDR3 nucleotides are TGTGCCAGCAGCTTAGGAGGGGGCGGTGAAAAACTGTTTTTT. Its translation is CASSLGGGGEKLFF.

The chain couples TRBV28 to TRBJ1-4; D not resolved. The length of the CDR3 is 15 residues. Trimming cost V 3 bases and J 4 bases, with 12 bases left between them. The V gene's germline CDR1 is MDHEN and CDR2 SYDVKM. CDR3 residues: CASSFFQAINEKLFF. The CDR3 nucleotides are TGTGCCAGCAGTTTCTTCCAGGCGATTAATGAAAAACTGTTTTTT.

V is TRBV18 and J is TRBJ2-3; D is unclear. Germline CDR1 KGHSH, CDR2 LQKENI. The CDR3 spans 16 residues. The V end was cut by 6 bases, the J end by 1 base, with 17 bases between. The CDR3 sequence: CASSPSISPGTDTQYF. The CDR3, as DNA: TGTGCCAGCTCCCCGTCGATATCTCCAGGCACAGATACGCAGTATTTT.

This sequence joins TRBV15 and TRBJ1-6; D not certain. The CDR3 contains 17 residues. In germline, CDR1 is LNHNV, CDR2 YYDKDF (reference sequence). V lost 0 bases to trimming and J lost 10 bases, with 19 bases between them. This CDR3 reads CATSRDKEPAGSSPLHF. The DNA of the CDR3 is TGTGCCACCAGCAGAGATAAGGAACCGGCGGGTTCGTCACCCCTCCACTTT.

The DNA of the CDR3 is TGTGCCAGCAGCGCGGGACAGGGGGCGGGAAATGAGCAGTTCTTC. Protein: CASSAGQGAGNEQFF. The chain links TRBV2 to TRBJ2-1, with 12 nucleotides matching TRBD1. The V segment lost 6 bases and the J segment 7 bases; nucleotides outside the gene matches: 7. Germline assignment: CDR1 SNHLY and CDR2 FYNNEI. The CDR3 is made up of 15 amino acids.

The chain recombines TRBV6-5 with TRBJ2-1; 11 bases map to TRBD1. The germline gives CDR1 MNHEY, CDR2 SVGAGI. The CDR3 totals 14 residues. Losses at the gene ends were 10 bases for V and 3 bases for J; bases not matched to a gene: 5. The CDR3 sequence is CATIGTGGYNEQFF. The DNA of the CDR3 is TGTGCCACCATTGGGACAGGGGGCTACAATGAGCAGTTCTTC.

The genes are TRBV27 and TRBJ1-1; TRBD1 matches at 11 bases. The CDR3 length is 17 residues. Germline V gene sequence: CDR1 MNHEY, CDR2 SMNVEV (reference sequence). Trimming took 3 bases from V and 0 from J; bases not matched to a gene: 6. CDR3 in amino acids: CASSFFGTGGMNTEAFF. CDR3 nucleotides: TGTGCCAGCAGTTTCTTCGGGACAGGGGGTATGAACACTGAAGCTTTCTTT.

The chain recombines TRBV5-1 with TRBJ2-5; perhaps TRBD2 as D (6 bases). The CDR3 sequence is 14 residues long. Germline V gene data show CDR1 as SGHRS and CDR2 as YFSETQ. Deletions cut 2 bases from V and 5 bases from J, with 13 bases between. CDR3 sequence (DNA): TGCGCCAGCAGCTTAGGAGGGGCAAGGGAGACCCAGTACTTC. This codes for CASSLGGARETQYF.

The J gene is TRBJ1-2, the V gene TRBV28; 8 bases are shared with TRBD1. In germline, CDR1 is MDHEN, CDR2 SYDVKM. With V trimmed by 3 bases and J by 3 bases, 3 bases remained unmatched. This CDR3 has 14 amino acids. CDR3 in DNA: TGTGCCAGCAGTTTTTCGGACAGGGACTATGGCTACACCTTC. It is translated as CASSFSDRDYGYTF.

J is TRBJ2-7 and V is TRBV27, with TRBD1 matching 8 bases. The CDR3 extends over 13 amino acids. CDR1 is MNHEY and CDR2 is SMNVEV in the germline V gene (reference sequence). V shed 6 bases and J 7 bases; nucleotides not matched to a gene: 8. CDR3 nucleotides: TGTGCCAGCAGACGGGACAGGCTAGGGGAGCAGTACTTC. Residues: CASRRDRLGEQYF.

The V and J genes are TRBV5-4 and TRBJ1-1, with D maybe TRBD1 (6 bases). Trimming shortened V by 0 bases and J by 4 bases, and 10 bases separated the two germline ends. Germline CDR1 and CDR2: SGHNT and YYREEE (reference sequence). The CDR3 consists of 14 residues. The CDR3 here is CASSLGQVFTEAFF. The CDR3 DNA reads as TGTGCCAGCAGCTTGGGACAGGTTTTCACTGAAGCTTTCTTT.

J is TRBJ2-5 and V is TRBV2; 8 nucleotides agree with TRBD1. Germline V gene sequence: CDR1 SNHLY, CDR2 FYNNEI. The J segment lost 5 bases and the V segment lost 11 bases, leaving 10 bases of the junction unmatched. The CDR3 sequence is 13 residues long. CDR3 in amino acids: CAGQGDPAETQYF. DNA for the CDR3: TGTGCCGGACAGGGAGATCCGGCGGAGACCCAGTACTTC.

The rearrangement joins TRBV5-1 to TRBJ1-1; the D gene is possibly TRBD1 (6 bases). This CDR3 has 18 residues. Germline-derived CDR1 and CDR2 are SGHRS and YFSETQ. V lost 2 bases, J lost 1 base, and 21 bases lay in between. The CDR3 DNA follows: TGCGCCAGCAGCTTTGGCCTAAATAGGGGGGGGCCGAACACTGAAGCTTTCTTT. Encoded protein: CASSFGLNRGGPNTEAFF.

This clone has only a few counts. V is TRBV4-2 and J is TRBJ1-3, with no clear D. This CDR3 has 17 amino acids. Trimming cost V 0 bases and J 0 bases, with 12 bases left between them. Germline values: CDR1 LGHNA, CDR2 YNFKEQ. CDR3 DNA sequence: TGTGCCAGCAGCCAAGAGGTGTCAGGCCACTCTGGAAACACCATATATTTT. It encodes CASSQEVSGHSGNTIYF.

The chain has TRBV19 and TRBJ1-1; 7 bases match TRBD1. V lost 2 bases, J lost 0 bases, and 3 bases stayed unmatched. The germline V gene encodes CDR1 LNHDA and CDR2 SQIVND (reference sequence). The CDR3 is made up of 15 amino acids. CDR3 protein: CASSIRGQVNTEAFF. The CDR3 DNA sequence: TGTGCCAGTAGTATACGAGGACAGGTGAACACTGAAGCTTTCTTT.

This sequence joins TRBV6-5 and TRBJ2-7, with D uncertain. This CDR3 has 15 amino acids. The germline V gene has CDR1 MNHEY and CDR2 SVGAGI. The V gene lost 0 bases and the J gene lost 4 bases, with 13 bases spanning the gap. CDR3 DNA: TGTGCCAGCAGTTACTCCACACTATACAATTACGAGCAGTACTTC. Translated: CASSYSTLYNYEQYF.

The chain employs TRBV15 and TRBJ1-5, with TRBD1 identical over 7 bases. Germline CDR1 is LNHNV and CDR2 is YYDKDF (reference sequence). This CDR3 is built from 15 residues. The trim removed 0 bases at V and 3 bases at J, leaving 2 bases unmatched. CDR3 bases: TGTGCCACCAGCAGAGATGGACAGGACAATCAGCCCCAGCATTTT. This codes for CATSRDGQDNQPQHF. The variable domain in full, with the rest retrieved from reference TRBV15 and TRBJ1-5, is DAMVIQNPRYQVTQFGKPVTLSCSQTLNHNVMYWYQQKSSQAPKLLFHYYDKDFNNEADTPDNFQSRRPNTSFCFLDIRSPGLGDTAMYLCATSRDGQDNQPQHFGDGTRLSIL.

The J gene is TRBJ1-1, the V gene TRBV5-1; D unclear. V lost 0 bases and J 0 bases, leaving 3 bases between the germline ends. The length of the CDR3 is 13 residues. Per the germline V gene, CDR1 is SGHRS and CDR2 is YFSETQ. CDR3 amino acids: CASSLVVNTEAFF. The CDR3, as DNA: TGCGCCAGCAGCTTGGTAGTGAACACTGAAGCTTTCTTT.